This T cell receptor beta chain was captured by sequencing in a study of OX40 agonist ivuxolimab in advanced cancers. Overall study: Ivuxolimab is a fully human IgG2 antibody that activates OX40 (CD134). Averaging roughly 60 years in age, with a range of about 23 to 79, the cohort was approximately 87% male.

V lost 4 bases and J lost 4, with 21 bases in between. This CDR3 contains 17 residues. Germline CDR1 SGHVS, CDR2 FNYEAQ. Some clones are missing from TCRdb's copy, which holds only in-frame ones; the method was immunoSEQ multiplex PCR. The sample has 13,000 or so clones; 65% to 80% are singletons. This clone was detected a few times. The antigen remains undetermined. Regarding the study as a whole: Dose levels from 0.1 to 3.0 mg/kg saw CD4+ and CD8+ blood T cells expand clonally by week 6.

This TCR derives from an adult with an advanced solid tumor such as melanoma, head and neck, liver or kidney cancer. Sequenced material: CD4+ or CD8+ T cells sorted from blood, taken in a trial of the OX40 agonist ivuxolimab. The chain uses TRBV7-6 and TRBJ2-3; D may be TRBD2 (5 bases). DNA for the CDR3: TGTGCCAGCAGCTCGCCCCTCCTAGCTTCGGGTCCAGATACGCAGTATTTT. This gives the protein CASSSPLLASGPDTQYF.